The 23 T cell receptor beta chains below all came from one sample that was sequenced in a study of CD8 T cells in ankylosing spondylitis. Points from the study as a whole: Seemingly distinctive of ankylosing spondylitis blood was a TCR beta motif formed by eight highly homologous variants.

TCRdb recomputed calls from the 5' RACE reads with MiXCR, one row per CDR3 protein. The sample lists about 500,000 distinct CDR3 sequences; roughly 13% were seen once. These TCRs' antigens remain unknown. Specimen: blood, either unsorted or a sorted T cell fraction (not recorded which). These receptors originate from a male donor with ankylosing spondylitis.

This clonotype was observed a few times. J is TRBJ1-1 and V is TRBV6-2 or TRBV6-3; possibly TRBD1 for D (6 bases). This CDR3 is built from 18 residues. Deletions cut 7 bases from V and 1 base from J, with 25 bases between. In germline, CDR1 is MNHEY, CDR2 SVGEGT. This chain's CDR3 is CASTFPAERGAANTEAFF. Written as DNA, the CDR3 is TGTGCCAGCACCTTTCCAGCCGAACGGGGGGCGGCGAACACTGAAGCTTTCTTT.

The genes are TRBV6-1 and TRBJ2-3; the D is unclear. The CDR3 runs 14 residues. V lost 1 base and J lost 4, with 9 bases in between. Germline V gene data show CDR1 as MNHNS and CDR2 as SASEGT. The CDR3 reads CASSEGTLADTQYF. CDR3 DNA sequence: TGTGCCAGCAGTGAAGGGACCCTAGCAGATACGCAGTATTTT.

This chain joins TRBV2 and TRBJ2-7; D call uncertain. The CDR3 extends over 13 amino acids. The germline V and J ends were trimmed by 7 bases and 3 bases, with 13 bases remaining between them. Germline CDR1 reads SNHLY; CDR2 reads FYNNEI. The CDR3 spells CASTEQTLYEQYF. Here the CDR3 DNA reads TGTGCCAGCACCGAGCAGACCCTCTACGAGCAGTACTTC.

The chain joins TRBV5-6 to TRBJ2-3; D unresolved. Germline assignment: CDR1 SGHDT and CDR2 YYEEEE. This CDR3 region has 14 residues. Trimming took off 2 bases at V and 7 bases at J, with 14 bases between the two ends. The CDR3 spells CASSFSSSWNTQYF. The CDR3 DNA reads TGTGCCAGCAGCTTTTCCTCAAGCTGGAATACGCAGTATTTT.

In its sample, this clonotype was seen a few times. V is TRBV12-3 or TRBV12-4 and J is TRBJ2-1; 9 bases are a match to TRBD2. The trim removed 4 bases at V and 7 bases at J, leaving 8 bases unmatched. This CDR3 spans 15 amino acids. In nucleotides, the CDR3 is TGTGCCAGCAGTTATAGCGGGGGCCGATCGAATGAGCAGTTCTTC. Protein sequence: CASSYSGGRSNEQFF.

This clonotype was picked up a small number of times. The gene calls are TRBV2 and TRBJ1-3; weak D call: TRBD1 (5 bases). The length of the CDR3 is 15 residues. Trimming removed 7 bases at V and 3 bases at J, with 16 bases between. CDR1 and CDR2 from the germline V gene are SNHLY and FYNNEI. The CDR3 region is CASILTQGFGNTIYF. The CDR3 DNA sequence: TGTGCCAGCATTTTGACTCAGGGTTTTGGAAACACCATATATTTT.

This rearrangement joins TRBV24-1 to TRBJ2-3; D remains unclear. CDR3 length: 18 residues. V lost 1 base to trimming and J lost 5 bases, with 21 bases between them. Per the germline V gene, CDR1 is KGHDR and CDR2 is SFDVKD. The CDR3 DNA reads as TGTGCCACCAGTGATTTCAAACAGAGCACCCTTTGGGGAGATACGCAGTATTTT. This gives the protein CATSDFKQSTLWGDTQYF.

This clonotype occurred a few times. This chain links TRBV3-1 with TRBJ2-2; D uncertain. V lost 0 bases, J lost 5 bases, and 10 bases lay in between. CDR1 and CDR2 from the germline V gene are LGHDT and YNNKEL (reference sequence). The CDR3 contains 15 residues. Here the CDR3 reads CASSQDSRATGELFF. The CDR3 nucleotides read TGTGCCAGCAGCCAAGATTCCCGGGCAACCGGGGAGCTGTTTTTT.

This clonotype was seen more than once but under ten times. The V gene is TRBV20-1, the J gene TRBJ1-5; 9 bases are a match to TRBD1. CDR1 and CDR2 from the germline V gene are DFQATT and SNEGSKA (reference sequence). J lost 6 bases, V lost 1 base, and 4 bases had no gene match. The CDR3 runs 14 residues. The CDR3 loop is CSARVHRGRQPQHF. The CDR3 DNA reads as TGCAGTGCTAGAGTGCACAGGGGGCGTCAGCCCCAGCATTTT.

This clonotype occurred a few times. The CDR3 reads CASSYSRGTEAFF. In nucleotides, the CDR3 is TGTGCCAGCAGTTACTCGAGGGGGACTGAAGCTTTCTTT. The rearrangement joins TRBV6-5 to TRBJ1-1, with a possible D match to TRBD1 (6 bases). The CDR3 spans 13 residues. Germline CDR1 MNHEY, CDR2 SVGAGI. V lost 0 bases to trimming and J lost 5 bases, with 7 bases between them.

This clonotype was seen repeatedly, ten times or more. The J gene is TRBJ1-1, the V gene TRBV11-1, with D perhaps TRBD1 (5 bases). CDR3 length: 18 amino acids. Germline V lookup: CDR1 SGHAT, CDR2 FQDESV (reference sequence). Trimming removed 1 base from V and 0 bases from J, with 18 bases in between. Here the CDR3 DNA reads TGTGCCAGCAGCTTAGGGGGGATCGGGAAGAGGATGAACACTGAAGCTTTCTTT. It codes for CASSLGGIGKRMNTEAFF.

The chain is built from TRBV7-2 and TRBJ2-6, with D possibly being TRBD2 (6 bases). Germline V gene lookup returns CDR1 SGHTA and CDR2 FQGNSA. This CDR3 is built from 17 residues. Trimming took 8 bases from V and 0 from J, leaving 17 bases between them. CDR3 sequence: CASPREQVNSGANVLTF. The CDR3 DNA reads TGTGCCAGCCCACGGGAGCAGGTGAACTCTGGGGCCAACGTCCTGACTTTC.

This clonotype was counted at least ten times. This chain connects TRBV3-1 to TRBJ2-1, with 13 bases that match TRBD2. The length of the CDR3 is 18 residues. With V trimmed by 1 base and J by 4 bases, 7 bases remained unmatched. CDR1 is LGHDT, CDR2 YNNKEL, per germline (reference sequence). The CDR3 DNA sequence: TGTGCCAGCAGCCAAGGAATCGGACTAGCGGGAGAGTACAATGAGCAGTTCTTC. Translating it yields CASSQGIGLAGEYNEQFF.

This clonotype was observed a few times. The chain joins TRBV20-1 to TRBJ1-2; 8 nucleotides align to TRBD1. The CDR3 has 12 amino acids. CDR1 is DFQATT and CDR2 is SNEGSKA in the germline V gene (reference sequence). J was trimmed by 7 bases and V by 2 bases; bases with no gene match: 3. The CDR3 coding sequence is TGCAGTGCTAGACAGGGGGCGTCTGGCTACACCTTC. Amino acid sequence: CSARQGASGYTF.

A few counts support this clonotype. The chain links TRBV19 to TRBJ1-1; D remains unclear. This CDR3 has 13 amino acids. Germline assignment: CDR1 LNHDA and CDR2 SQIVND (reference sequence). V was shortened by 1 base and J by 7 bases, with 10 bases between the two germline ends. The CDR3 loop is CASSIVPKREAFF. CDR3 coding DNA: TGTGCCAGTAGTATAGTGCCCAAGCGTGAAGCTTTCTTT. The full variable domain, in which reference TRBV19 and TRBJ1-1 provide the parts outside the CDR3, is DGGITQSPKYLFRKEGQNVTLSCEQNLNHDAMYWYRQDPGQGLRLIYYSQIVNDFQKGDIAEGYSVSREKKESFPLTVTSAQKNPTAFYLCASSIVPKREAFFGQGTRLTVV.

The rearrangement uses TRBV5-1 and TRBJ2-1; D uncertain. The length of the CDR3 is 15 residues. Germline V gene data show CDR1 as SGHRS and CDR2 as YFSETQ. V was pared by 0 bases and J by 0 bases, with 7 bases between. The DNA for the CDR3 is TGCGCCAGCAGCTTGGCTTTGAGCTCCTACAATGAGCAGTTCTTC. This translates into CASSLALSSYNEQFF.

The V and J genes are TRBV25-1 and TRBJ1-2; D is unresolved. The CDR3 is made up of 15 amino acids. Germline V gives CDR1 MGHDK, CDR2 SYGVNS. V gave up 1 base and J gave up 4 bases, with 13 bases separating them. In DNA, the CDR3 is TGTGCCAGCAGTGAATTAGGTTTGGAAGTCTATGGCTACACCTTC. This gives the protein CASSELGLEVYGYTF.

The V call is TRBV12-3 or TRBV12-4, the J call TRBJ2-5; 9 positions agree with TRBD2. The CDR3 is 13 amino acids. Trimming cost V 3 bases and J 8 bases; bases outside gene matches: 4. The CDR3: CASSFGRGGTQYF. The CDR3 nucleotides read TGTGCCAGCAGTTTCGGGCGGGGGGGCACCCAGTACTTC.

This clonotype was seen a few times. The V and J genes are TRBV6-1 and TRBJ1-5, with a possible D match to TRBD1 (5 bases). This CDR3 is built from 15 residues. Germline-derived CDR1 and CDR2 are MNHNS and SASEGT. V lost 6 bases and J 10 bases, leaving 22 bases between the germline ends. The CDR3 coding sequence is TGTGCCAGCAGCCTAAAACTCCCAGGGAAGTTTCCCCAGCATTTT. Translating it yields CASSLKLPGKFPQHF.

This clonotype was picked up a small number of times. This chain connects TRBV7-9 to TRBJ2-2, with 7 positions matching TRBD2. CDR1 and CDR2 from the germline V gene are SEHNR and FQNEAQ (reference sequence). The CDR3 loop spans 17 amino acids. Trimming took 5 bases from V and 3 from J; bases not matched to a gene: 12. The CDR3 DNA follows: TGTGCCAGCAGCGAAACTAGCGCCCGCGGGTACACCGGGGAGCTGTTTTTT. Translating it yields CASSETSARGYTGELFF.

The table lists this clonotype with many counts. V and J are TRBV29-1 and TRBJ1-5, with 7 bases that match TRBD1. The CDR3 length is 12 residues. Germline V gene lookup returns CDR1 SQVTM and CDR2 ANQGSEA. V lost 6 bases to trimming and J lost 5 bases; unmatched junction nucleotides: 4. The CDR3 loop reads CSVGDRDQPQHF. The CDR3 bases are TGCAGCGTCGGAGACAGGGATCAGCCCCAGCATTTT.

For this clonotype: This may come from a read error, since a much larger clone is one base off. The conserved final phenylalanine or tryptophan is absent from the CDR3, which likely points to a read error. The CDR3 here is CASSSDGTGELFY. The CDR3, as DNA: TGTGCCAGCAGTTCCGATGGCACGGGGGAGCTGTTTTAT. The V gene is TRBV6-4, the J gene TRBJ2-2; D not resolved. The CDR3 length is 13 residues. V lost 5 bases, J lost 8 bases, and 12 bases lay in between. Germline V gene lookup returns CDR1 MRHNA and CDR2 SNTAGT.

V and J are TRBV3-1 and TRBJ2-3; a weak D match, TRBD1 (6 bases). The CDR3 is 14 amino acids. Looked up from germline, CDR1 is LGHDT and CDR2 is YNNKEL (reference sequence). Trimming pared 0 bases from V and 6 bases from J, leaving 10 bases between. The CDR3 reads CASSQDRGIDTQYF. In nucleotides, the CDR3 is TGTGCCAGCAGCCAAGACAGGGGAATCGATACGCAGTATTTT.